This T cell receptor beta chain was captured in a study of somatic mutations in cytotoxic T cells in rheumatoid arthritis. This CDR3 has 11 amino acids. The germline CDR1 and CDR2 sequences are DFQATT and SNEGSKA (reference sequence). The ends were cut back, 5 bases at V and 4 bases at J, with 9 bases in the middle. To note about this clone: The antigen remains undetermined.

Profiling relied on immunoSEQ multiplex PCR, and the TCRdb table lists in-frame clones only, not all of them. The sample lists 15,000 or so clones, around 68% occurring once. Study results and caveats: What antigens the expanded CD8+ clones targeted remained unknown. Patients with a largest CD8+ clone exceeding 20% of CD8+ cells numbered about an eighth of the roughly 60.

The chain uses TRBV20-1 and TRBJ2-7, with D maybe TRBD1 (6 bases). The material sequenced was CD8+ T cells sorted from blood. The clonotype originates from an adult with rheumatoid arthritis. CDR3 region: CSAQGPYEQYF. As DNA, the CDR3 is TGCAGTGCTCAGGGGCCATACGAGCAGTACTTC.